One sample yielded the 31 T cell receptor beta chains listed below, sequenced in a study of molecular identifiers for immune sequencing clone quantification. TCRdb called the PCR reads again in MiXCR, with one record for every CDR3 protein. The repertoire has some 320,000 distinct CDR3 sequences, roughly 24% of them found once; the top ten carry 0.74%. Specimen: naive CD8+ T cells from blood, with Jurkat cell RNA spiked in. Subset defined: FACS-sorted CD8+CD4-CCR7+CD45RA+ naive T cells. These receptors originate from a human donor in good health. Some libraries in this study had Jurkat cell RNA spiked in.

CDR3 region: CASSHTSYEQYF. As DNA, the CDR3 is TGTGCCAGCAGCCATACTAGCTACGAGCAGTACTTC. V and J are TRBV4-2 and TRBJ2-7; possibly TRBD2 for D (5 bases). Germline CDR1 reads LGHNA; CDR2 reads YNFKEQ. The CDR3 consists of 12 residues. The V gene lost 3 bases and the J gene lost 3 bases, with 6 bases spanning the gap.

In its sample, this clonotype was seen many times. V and J are TRBV9 and TRBJ1-1; D is perhaps TRBD1 (6 bases). The germline CDR1 and CDR2 sequences are SGDLS and YYNGEE. The CDR3 consists of 15 residues. The V end was cut by 0 bases, the J end by 5 bases, with 14 bases between. In DNA, the CDR3 is TGTGCCAGCAGCGTAGATGGGGGCGCGGGGACTGAAGCTTTCTTT. This gives the protein CASSVDGGAGTEAFF.

This clonotype was seen at least ten times. The chain couples TRBV21-1 to TRBJ2-5; no check of the table's D call, TRBD2, against the DNA was made. TRBV21-1 is assigned pseudogene status. CDR3 length: 16 amino acids. The CDR3 DNA follows: TGTGCCAGCAGCAAAAGGGGTAGCGGGAGAGTAGAGACCCAGTACTTC. Its translation is CASSKRGSGRVETQYF.

The sample holds a few counts of this clonotype. The chain links TRBV12-3 or TRBV12-4 to TRBJ1-5; D may be TRBD1 (6 bases). This CDR3 is 11 amino acids long. With 5 bases removed from V and 9 bases from J, the gap between germline ends came to 8 bases. For the CDR3, the DNA is TGTGCCAGCAGTCAGGGGACGCCCCAGCATTTT. Amino acids: CASSQGTPQHF.

Worth noting for this clonotype: Given a much more abundant clone one base away, this may be a read error. The CDR3 DNA sequence: TGTGCCAGCAGCTTGGGCCCGGGAGCGTCCTATGGCTACACCTTC. It yields the protein CASSLGPGASYGYTF. The genes are TRBV5-6 and TRBJ1-2; no definite D call. CDR3 size: 15 residues. V was shortened by 0 bases and J by 4 bases, with 13 bases between the two germline ends. Germline assignment: CDR1 SGHDT and CDR2 YYEEEE.

This clonotype was observed a few times. This chain connects TRBV9 to TRBJ2-2, with D unresolved. The CDR3 sequence is 15 residues long. The germline gives CDR1 SGDLS, CDR2 YYNGEE. Trimming left V 0 bases short and J 6 bases short, with 12 bases between. CDR3 in amino acids: CASSVGSPESGELFF. The CDR3 DNA sequence: TGTGCCAGCAGCGTAGGATCACCGGAATCCGGGGAGCTGTTTTTT.

This clonotype was observed a few times. The V and J genes are TRBV6-1 and TRBJ1-5; D is perhaps TRBD1 (5 bases). CDR3 size: 21 residues. CDR1 is MNHNS and CDR2 is SASEGT in the germline V gene. Trimming pared 7 bases from V and 0 bases from J, leaving 31 bases between. CDR3 DNA: TGTGCCAGCAAGTTTAATCCGCCGGGACGGGCAATTCTAGCTAGCAATCAGCCCCAGCATTTT. This translates into CASKFNPPGRAILASNQPQHF.

Concerning this clonotype: One junction end does not reproduce the germline sequence, and a read error may be involved. This rearrangement joins TRBV27 to TRBJ1-1; D gene uncertain. The germline gives CDR1 MNHEY, CDR2 SMNVEV (reference sequence). The CDR3 consists of 15 residues. CDR3 region: CASSGPTSQTTDAFF. CDR3 DNA sequence: TGTGCCAGCAGTGGGCCGACCAGCCAGACCACTGACGCTTTCTTT.

Of note for this clonotype: A much larger clone differs by one base, so this may be a read error. This chain links TRBV13 with TRBJ1-5; 11 positions match TRBD1. CDR3 size: 15 residues. The germline V gene encodes CDR1 PRHDT and CDR2 FYEKMQ (reference sequence). Written as DNA, the CDR3 is TGTGCCAGCAGCGCTGGACAGGGGGCCGATCAGCCCCAGCGTTTT. Encoded protein: CASSAGQGADQPQRF.

As regards this clonotype: Germline and junction disagree at one end, which may indicate a read error. The chain employs TRBV2 and TRBJ2-7, with TRBD1 as a possible D gene (5 bases). Germline lookup yields CDR1 SNHLY and CDR2 FYNNEI. The CDR3 length is 15 residues. CDR3 sequence reads: CARSEGVRVTYEQYF. In DNA, the CDR3 is TGTGCCCGCAGTGAAGGGGTTAGGGTAACCTACGAGCAGTACTTC.

V usage is TRBV2 and J usage is TRBJ2-3, with D possibly TRBD1 on 6 matching bases. The germline V and J ends were trimmed by 6 bases and 2 bases, with 12 bases remaining between them. The length of the CDR3 is 14 residues. Per the germline V gene, CDR1 is SNHLY and CDR2 is FYNNEI. In DNA, the CDR3 is TGTGCCAGCAGGCGGCAGGGGACCACAGATACGCAGTATTTT. Translation gives CASRRQGTTDTQYF.

The V and J genes are TRBV5-6 and TRBJ2-3, with D possibly being TRBD2 (7 bases). CDR3 length equals 17 residues. V lost 4 bases to trimming and J lost 2 bases, with 20 bases between them. The germline gives CDR1 SGHDT, CDR2 YYEEEE. CDR3 sequence (DNA): TGTGCCAGCAGCCAAGTCTGGGGGGGGGGCAACACAGATACGCAGTATTTT. Translated, it gives CASSQVWGGGNTDTQYF. The variable domain in full, completed from reference TRBV5-6 and TRBJ2-3, reads DAGVTQSPTHLIKTRGQQVTLRCSPKSGHDTVSWYQQALGQGPQFIFQYYEEEERQRGNFPDRFSGHQFPNYSSELNVNALLLGDSALYLCASSQVWGGGNTDTQYFGPGTRLTVL.

There are a few counts of this clonotype. The gene calls are TRBV6-2 or TRBV6-3 and TRBJ2-5; perhaps TRBD2 as D (5 bases). The CDR3 contains 14 residues. CDR1 is MNHEY, CDR2 SVGEGT, per germline. Trimming left V 2 bases short and J 4 bases short, with 11 bases between. The CDR3 spells CASSYLDSGETQYF. The CDR3 nucleotides read TGTGCCAGCAGTTACCTGGACTCAGGAGAGACCCAGTACTTC.

The CDR3 nucleotides read TGTGCCAGCAGCCTCAAAGCGGAGACCACGTACGAGCAGTACTTC. Amino acids: CASSLKAETTYEQYF. The genes are TRBV7-6 and TRBJ2-7; TRBD2 is a possible D gene (5 bases). The ends were cut back, 5 bases at V and 4 bases at J, with 18 bases in the middle. CDR1 and CDR2 from the germline V gene are SGHVS and FNYEAQ. The CDR3 runs to 15 residues.

This chain joins TRBV2 and TRBJ2-3; D assignment may be TRBD1 or TRBD2 (5 bases each). Trimming shortened V by 3 bases and J by 14 bases, and 15 bases separated the two germline ends. There are 12 residues in the CDR3. From germline, CDR1 is SNHLY and CDR2 FYNNEI. The CDR3 sequence is CASSDGDPPWYF. The CDR3 DNA reads as TGTGCCAGCAGTGATGGGGACCCGCCTTGGTATTTT.

A few counts support this clonotype. This chain uses TRBV11-2 with TRBJ1-4; 8 bases fit TRBD1. Germline V gene data show CDR1 as SGHAT and CDR2 as FQNNGV. With 1 base clipped from V and 5 bases from J, the junction kept 12 bases outside the gene matches. The CDR3 covers 18 residues. The CDR3 region is CASSLGYDPGQANEKLFF. In DNA, the CDR3 is TGTGCCAGCAGCTTAGGATATGATCCGGGACAGGCGAATGAAAAACTGTTTTTT.

The gene calls are TRBV27 and TRBJ2-3, with D possibly TRBD1 on 5 matching bases. The V end lost 3 bases, the J end lost 0 bases, and 13 bases lay between the germline ends. The CDR3 spans 16 residues. Germline CDR1 is MNHEY and CDR2 is SMNVEV (reference sequence). This CDR3 reads CASSFGQSPSTDTQYF. The CDR3 DNA reads as TGTGCCAGCAGTTTCGGACAATCCCCTAGCACAGATACGCAGTATTTT.

About this clonotype: This may arise from a read error, as a much more abundant clone is one base away. The gene calls are TRBV7-9 and TRBJ1-5; TRBD1 matches 8 bases. With V trimmed by 4 bases and J by 11 bases, 10 bases remained unmatched. Germline assignment: CDR1 SEHNR and CDR2 FQNEAQ (reference sequence). CDR3 length: 14 amino acids. In nucleotides, the CDR3 is TGTGCCAGCAGCTCCAATCAGGGGGCGCAGGCCCAGCATTTT. It is translated as CASSSNQGAQAQHF.

This clonotype was detected a few times. V and J are TRBV7-9 and TRBJ2-3, with 7 bases identical to TRBD1. This CDR3 is 16 amino acids long. The V gene's germline CDR1 is SEHNR and CDR2 FQNEAQ (reference sequence). The trim removed 4 bases at V and 2 bases at J, leaving 9 bases unmatched. CDR3: CASSSARDRPTDTQYF. CDR3 DNA sequence: TGTGCCAGCAGCTCTGCCCGGGACAGACCCACAGATACGCAGTATTTT.

The J gene is TRBJ2-5, the V gene TRBV27; possibly TRBD2 for D (5 bases). Trimming pared 6 bases from V and 3 bases from J, leaving 14 bases between. The CDR3 spans 14 residues. The germline V gene encodes CDR1 MNHEY and CDR2 SMNVEV (reference sequence). The CDR3 DNA sequence: TGTGCCAGCAGCCCCCACCTGGAGGAAGAGACCCAGTACTTC. This translates into CASSPHLEEETQYF.

This clonotype was counted a single time. This chain links TRBV2 with TRBJ2-7; weak D call: TRBD1 (6 bases). Trimming took off 6 bases at V and 4 bases at J, with 13 bases between the two ends. CDR3 size: 13 residues. Looked up from germline, CDR1 is SNHLY and CDR2 is FYNNEI. The CDR3 nucleotides are TGTGCCAGCAGAACCGAGACAGGTTACGAGCAGTACTTC. The encoded protein is CASRTETGYEQYF.

The rearrangement uses TRBV19 and TRBJ2-1; D unclear. Trimming shortened V by 4 bases and J by 3 bases, and 16 bases separated the two germline ends. Germline V gene sequence: CDR1 LNHDA, CDR2 SQIVND (reference sequence). The CDR3 spans 16 residues. The CDR3, as DNA: TGTGCCAGTAGTACCCTCGGTAGAGGCAGCTACAATGAGCAGTTCTTC. Residues: CASSTLGRGSYNEQFF. The full variable domain, rest sourced from reference TRBV19 and TRBJ2-1, is DGGITQSPKYLFRKEGQNVTLSCEQNLNHDAMYWYRQDPGQGLRLIYYSQIVNDFQKGDIAEGYSVSREKKESFPLTVTSAQKNPTAFYLCASSTLGRGSYNEQFFGPGTRLTVL.

A note on this clonotype: This may arise from a read error, as a much more abundant clone is one base away. The genes are TRBV7-9 and TRBJ2-7; 10 bases line up with TRBD2. J gave up 9 bases and V 5 bases, and 7 bases lay outside the gene matches. This CDR3 is built from 13 residues. Germline CDR1 and CDR2: SEHNR and FQNEAQ (reference sequence). CDR3 amino acids: CASSPSGRFGQYF. The CDR3 DNA reads as TGTGCCAGCAGCCCTAGCGGGAGATTTGGGCAGTACTTC. Combining the CDR3 with reference TRBV7-9 and TRBJ2-7 gives the whole variable domain DTGVSQNPRHKITKRGQNVTFRCDPISEHNRLYWYRQTLGQGPEFLTYFQNEAQLEKSRLLSDRFSAERPKGSFSTLEIQRTEQGDSAMYLCASSPSGRFGQYFGPGTRLTVT.

Notes on this clonotype: It may be a read error: a sequence one base away is much more abundant. The CDR3 DNA reads TGTGCCAGCAGCCCGACGGAAGAGACCCTGTACTTC. Its translation is CASSPTEETLYF. This chain uses TRBV5-3 with TRBJ2-5; D ambiguous. TRBV5-3 is an ORF; its function is uncertain. The CDR3 consists of 12 residues.

Many counts were recorded for this clonotype. V is TRBV7-2 and J is TRBJ2-1, with 11 bases identical to TRBD2. Looked up from germline, CDR1 is SGHTA and CDR2 is FQGNSA. The trim removed 5 bases at V and 1 base at J, leaving 13 bases unmatched. The CDR3 totals 19 residues. The CDR3 nucleotides are TGTGCCAGCAGCCCCGGACCGGGACTAGCGGTTAAATCCTACAATGAGCAGTTCTTC. Amino acid sequence: CASSPGPGLAVKSYNEQFF.

The table lists this clonotype with many counts. The chain combines TRBV5-1 with TRBJ2-7; a possible D gene is TRBD2 (5 bases). Germline values: CDR1 SGHRS, CDR2 YFSETQ. With 0 bases removed from V and 6 bases from J, the gap between germline ends came to 10 bases. This CDR3 has 13 residues. The CDR3 loop reads CASSLDGGFEQYF. In DNA form, the CDR3 reads TGCGCCAGCAGCTTGGACGGCGGGTTCGAGCAGTACTTC.

This clonotype was counted ten times or more. This rearrangement joins TRBV29-1 to TRBJ2-2, with D possibly being TRBD1 (5 bases). Looked up from germline, CDR1 is SQVTM and CDR2 is ANQGSEA. The CDR3 runs to 15 residues. Deletions cut 7 bases from V and 1 base from J, with 16 bases between. CDR3 in DNA: TGCAGCGCTCAGGGTGGGGCTTTGAACACCGGGGAGCTGTTTTTT. Translated, it gives CSAQGGALNTGELFF.

The rearrangement joins TRBV12-3 or TRBV12-4 to TRBJ2-5; 7 nucleotides line up with TRBD1. Unmatched junction bases numbered 8, after V lost 6 bases and J lost 4 bases. This CDR3 has 14 residues. The CDR3: CASSPDRAGETQYF. CDR3 nucleotide sequence: TGTGCCAGCAGCCCCGACAGGGCCGGAGAGACCCAGTACTTC.

This clonotype has a handful of counts. This chain links TRBV11-2 with TRBJ2-1; 11 bases are a match to TRBD2. Germline CDR1 SGHAT, CDR2 FQNNGV. V gave up 5 bases and J gave up 9 bases; unmatched junction bases: 9. The CDR3 sequence is 15 residues long. The CDR3 coding sequence is TGTGCCAGCAGCCCCCTAGCGGGGGGCTTCGGTGAGCAGTTCTTC. It translates to CASSPLAGGFGEQFF.

This clonotype was counted ten times or more. J is TRBJ2-5 and V is TRBV23-1; 8 bases map to TRBD1. TRBV23-1 is marked as an open reading frame, function uncertain. V dropped 6 bases and J dropped 1; count of bases not matched to a gene: 7. The CDR3 spans 15 residues. The CDR3 DNA sequence: TGCGCCAGCAGACGCTCGCAGGGGGCCCAAGAGACCCAGTACTTC. Translation: CASRRSQGAQETQYF.

This clonotype was recorded many times. The gene calls are TRBV4-3 and TRBJ2-7; 8 bases are a match to TRBD1. The CDR3 has 16 residues. Looked up from germline, CDR1 is LGHNA and CDR2 is YSLEER. V shed 0 bases and J 0 bases; nucleotides not matched to a gene: 4. The CDR3 coding sequence is TGCGCCAGCAGCCAAGAAGGAGGGACAGGCTCCTACGAGCAGTACTTC. Translated: CASSQEGGTGSYEQYF.